Presented here are 15 T cell receptor beta chains from one specimen sequenced in a study of cytomegalovirus exposure and HLA in healthy donors (dated by TCRdb to about 2017). Library creation used the immunoSEQ multiplex PCR assay. A mixture of 60 forward primers for TCR Vbeta segments and 13 reverse primers for TCR Jbeta segments was used in the multiplex PCR. TCRdb took this table from immuneACCESS and kept in-frame rearrangements with V and J called. Such tables lack part of the clones; where checked against another copy, unresolved V genes explain under half of the gap, and the rest is unexplained. For this sample the table gives approximately 90,000 clones, of which around 80% were detected only once. Roughly 2% of the sample is held by the ten biggest clonotypes. The sequenced material came from PBMCs. These TCRs come from a man in his forties in good health and CMV-seronegative.

This chain connects TRBV4-2 to TRBJ2-3; a possible D gene is TRBD2 (5 bases). Trimming removed 1 base at V and 1 base at J, with 15 bases between. Germline V CDR1 and CDR2: LGHNA, YNFKEQ. The CDR3 has 17 amino acids. The CDR3 protein is CASSQVWRQEGTDTQYF. CDR3 nucleotides: TGTGCCAGCAGCCAAGTATGGAGGCAGGAAGGCACAGATACGCAGTATTTT.

J is TRBJ1-1 and V is TRBV6-5, with 9 positions matching TRBD1. With 7 bases clipped from V and 5 bases from J, the junction kept 8 bases outside the gene matches. CDR1 and CDR2 from the germline V gene are MNHEY and SVGAGI. CDR3 length equals 14 residues. The CDR3 sequence: CASTKDRGKTEAFF. The CDR3 nucleotides are TGTGCCAGCACTAAGGACAGGGGCAAGACTGAAGCTTTCTTT.

The chain carries TRBV30 and TRBJ2-7, with 11 bases aligning to TRBD1. J gave up 0 bases and V 3 bases, and 7 bases lay outside the gene matches. Germline CDR1 reads GTSNPN; CDR2 reads SVGIG (reference sequence). The CDR3 is 16 residues long. The CDR3 sequence is CAWSPGTGGLSYEQYF. The CDR3 DNA is TGTGCCTGGAGCCCCGGGACAGGGGGTCTCTCCTACGAGCAGTACTTC.

The gene calls are TRBV2 and TRBJ1-4; 8 positions agree with TRBD1. Germline CDR1 is SNHLY and CDR2 is FYNNEI. The ends lost 10 bases at V and 9 bases at J; junction bases unmatched: 7. The CDR3 totals 12 residues. This CDR3 is CATTGTGKKLFF. CDR3 DNA: TGTGCCACTACCGGGACAGGAAAAAAACTGTTTTTT.

This CDR3 is CASSVGGGAHEKLFF. The CDR3 coding sequence is TGTGCCAGCAGCGTAGGGGGGGGAGCCCACGAAAAACTGTTTTTT. V and J are TRBV9 and TRBJ1-4, with D possibly TRBD1 on 5 matching bases. V was clipped by 0 bases and J by 8 bases, with 14 bases between them. CDR3 size: 15 residues. CDR1 and CDR2 from the germline V gene are SGDLS and YYNGEE.

The chain uses TRBV28 and TRBJ1-5; possibly TRBD1 for D (5 bases). The CDR3 runs to 14 residues. The V end was cut by 5 bases, the J end by 4 bases, with 12 bases between. Germline assignment: CDR1 MDHEN and CDR2 SYDVKM. The CDR3 is CASSPQGWNQPQHF. For the CDR3, the DNA is TGTGCCAGCAGTCCCCAGGGTTGGAATCAGCCCCAGCATTTT.

This chain joins TRBV6-6 and TRBJ2-1, with D tentatively TRBD1 (6 bases). This CDR3 is 12 amino acids long. Trimming left V 2 bases short and J 7 bases short, with 6 bases between. Germline V CDR1 and CDR2: MNHNY, SVGAGI (reference sequence). CDR3 nucleotides: TGTGCCAGCAGTTACGGACAGAATGAGCAGTTCTTC. Protein sequence: CASSYGQNEQFF.

The rearrangement joins TRBV28 to TRBJ2-5, with TRBD2 matching 10 bases. This CDR3 region has 17 residues. V was clipped by 6 bases and J by 4 bases; unmatched bases: 14. CDR1 and CDR2 from the germline V gene are MDHEN and SYDVKM. The CDR3 region is CASSTLYSGGTRETQYF. The CDR3 region has the DNA TGTGCCAGCAGCACCCTTTATAGCGGGGGGACGCGAGAGACCCAGTACTTC.

The chain joins TRBV27 to TRBJ1-6; tentative D call: TRBD1 (5 bases). Germline values: CDR1 MNHEY, CDR2 SMNVEV (reference sequence). Trimming stripped 4 bases from V and 3 bases from J, with 19 bases between. This CDR3 contains 18 residues. DNA of the CDR3: TGTGCCAGCAGTTCACACCCTACAGGAGCAGACTATAATTCACCCCTCCACTTT. This translates into CASSSHPTGADYNSPLHF.

The chain couples TRBV28 to TRBJ2-7; weak D call: TRBD1 (6 bases). CDR1 and CDR2 (germline): MDHEN, SYDVKM. The CDR3 is 17 residues long. Trimming left V 3 bases short and J 1 base short, with 19 bases between. The CDR3: CASSFSPGALRSYEQYF. The CDR3 DNA is TGTGCCAGCAGTTTCTCCCCAGGGGCCCTTAGGTCCTACGAGCAGTACTTC.

With respect to this clone: Its ends do not fully match the called genes, so a read error is possible. This rearrangement joins TRBV27 to TRBJ2-7, with TRBD2 matching 16 bases. Germline-derived CDR1 and CDR2 are MNHEY and SMNVEV (reference sequence). The CDR3 has 17 residues. CDR3 nucleotide sequence: TGTGTCAGCAGTTTCGGGACTAGCGGGAGGGCCCTCTACGAGCAGTACTTC. Translation gives CVSSFGTSGRALYEQYF.

The V call is TRBV15, the J call TRBJ2-1; 7 bases map to TRBD1. The CDR3 length is 13 residues. V lost 8 bases to trimming and J lost 2 bases; unmatched junction nucleotides: 3. The germline V gene encodes CDR1 LNHNV and CDR2 YYDKDF (reference sequence). CDR3 protein: CATSDRTYNEQFF. The CDR3 DNA sequence: TGTGCCACCTCGGACAGGACCTACAATGAGCAGTTCTTC.

This chain links TRBV6-5 with TRBJ1-3, with a possible D match to TRBD1 (5 bases). Germline lookup yields CDR1 MNHEY and CDR2 SVGAGI. V lost 2 bases to trimming and J lost 0 bases, with 8 bases between them. The CDR3 length is 15 residues. The CDR3 DNA follows: TGTGCCAGCAGTTACGGGGCAGACTCTGGAAACACCATATATTTT. It codes for CASSYGADSGNTIYF.

The V and J genes are TRBV19 and TRBJ2-2; 8 bases map to TRBD2. The CDR3 is made up of 13 amino acids. Germline CDR1 and CDR2: LNHDA and SQIVND (reference sequence). CDR3 bases: TGTGCAAGCGGGAGAGTCAACACCGGGGAGCTGTTTTTT. Amino acids: CASGRVNTGELFF.

The V gene is TRBV7-8, the J gene TRBJ2-7; TRBD1 is a possible D gene (6 bases). The V end lost 7 bases, the J end lost 1 base, and 14 bases lay between the germline ends. Germline V gene data show CDR1 as SGHVS and CDR2 as FQNEAQ. The CDR3 totals 14 residues. CDR3 amino acids: CASMRDRRSYEQYF. For the CDR3, the DNA is TGTGCCAGCATGCGAGACAGGCGATCCTACGAGCAGTACTTC.